This T cell receptor (beta chain) was documented in a study of blood T cell repertoires in COVID-19. Those enrolled in Seattle joined during active infection and were followed longitudinally afterward. Sequencing used immunoSEQ multiplex PCR; TCRdb keeps in-frame clones, though not all of them. The sample carries hundreds of thousands of clones, around nine tenths recorded once. The CDR3 is 11 residues long. Trimming took off 5 bases at V and 13 bases at J, with 14 bases between the two ends. The TCR originated in a woman in her seventies with COVID-19, enrolled during active disease. This sequence joins TRBV12-3 or TRBV12-4 and TRBJ2-5, with D perhaps matching TRBD2 (5 bases). Material for sequencing was peripheral blood. The CDR3 bases are TGTGCCAGCAGTCTCGAGGACTTAGTGTACTTC. Residues: CASSLEDLVYF.